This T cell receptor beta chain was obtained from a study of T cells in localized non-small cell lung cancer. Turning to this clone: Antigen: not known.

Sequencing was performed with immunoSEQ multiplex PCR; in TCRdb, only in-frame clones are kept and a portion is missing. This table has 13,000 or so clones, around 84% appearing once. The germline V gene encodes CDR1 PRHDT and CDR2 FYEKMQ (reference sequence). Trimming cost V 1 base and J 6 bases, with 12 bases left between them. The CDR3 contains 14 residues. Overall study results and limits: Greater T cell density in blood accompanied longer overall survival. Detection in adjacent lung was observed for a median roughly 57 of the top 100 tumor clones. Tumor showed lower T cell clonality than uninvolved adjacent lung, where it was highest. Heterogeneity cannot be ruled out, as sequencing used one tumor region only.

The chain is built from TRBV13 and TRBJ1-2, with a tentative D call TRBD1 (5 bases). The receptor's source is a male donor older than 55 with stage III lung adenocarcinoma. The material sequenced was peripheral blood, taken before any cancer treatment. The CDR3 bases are TGTGCCAGCAGCTTAGCACCCCGGGACCATGGCTACACCTTC. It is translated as CASSLAPRDHGYTF.